A selection of T cell receptor beta chains follows, all from one sample in a study of OX40 agonist ivuxolimab in advanced cancers. The data were produced by immunoSEQ multiplex PCR, yet TCRdb's version contains in-frame clones alone and is incomplete. The repertoire consists of roughly 97,000 clones, with 70% to 90% occurring once and the leading ten covering approximately 5.7%. The specimen was CD4+ or CD8+ T cells sorted from blood, collected in a trial of the OX40 agonist ivuxolimab. These receptor sequences come from an adult with an advanced solid tumor such as melanoma, head and neck, liver or kidney cancer. Each CDR3 is given with its conserved first and last residue. The D gene is left open where the match is weak.

j_call d_call v_call cdr3_aa cdr3_nt
TRBJ2-5 . TRBV5-1 CASSLEGGRGETQYF TGCGCCAGCAGCTTGGAGGGGGGCAGAGGGGAGACCCAGTACTTC
TRBJ2-7 . TRBV27 CASSQAQLNEQYF TGTGCCAGCAGTCAGGCCCAGTTGAACGAGCAGTACTTC
TRBJ2-1 TRBD2 TRBV18 CASSPGLAGEGAEQFF TGTGCCAGCTCACCCGGACTAGCGGGAGAGGGCGCTGAGCAGTTCTTC
TRBJ1-6 . TRBV7-2 CASSLGQGYNSPLHF TGTGCCAGCAGCTTAGGTCAGGGATATAATTCACCCCTCCACTTT
TRBJ2-3 . TRBV2 CASSDGGLRADTQYF TGTGCCAGCAGTGATGGGGGGTTGAGGGCAGATACGCAGTATTTT
TRBJ1-3 . TRBV6-5 CASSREYGNTIYF TGTGCCAGCAGCCGGGAATATGGAAACACCATATATTTT
TRBJ2-5 . TRBV7-9 CASSLSLRRGPSMETQYF TGTGCCAGCAGCTTAAGCCTGAGGAGGGGCCCTTCGATGGAGACCCAGTACTTC
TRBJ2-2 TRBD2 TRBV11-3 CASSFFPGGAVTGELFF TGTGCCAGCAGCTTCTTCCCCGGGGGGGCCGTCACCGGGGAGCTGTTTTTT
TRBJ2-1 TRBD1 TRBV11-2 CASSITLGQGGNNEQFF TGTGCCAGCAGCATAACCCTCGGACAGGGGGGAAACAATGAGCAGTTCTTC
TRBJ2-6 TRBD1 TRBV4-3 CASSQRSGQEIYSGANVLTF TGCGCCAGCAGCCAACGATCGGGACAGGAGATTTACTCTGGGGCCAACGTCCTGACTTTC